The clone carrying this T cell receptor (beta chain) has only a few counts. The data derive from a study of glioma-infiltrating T cells after dendritic cell vaccination. About the research overall: The vaccine used monocyte-derived dendritic cells pulsed overnight with autologous tumor lysate.

The PCR used 60 V beta and 13 J beta primers. The method was immunoSEQ multiplex PCR; TCRdb's version includes in-frame clones alone and lacks a portion of them. The sample shows 20,000 to 25,000 clones, approximately 85% of them seen only once. This CDR3 has 11 amino acids. The V and J ends lost 5 bases and 5 bases respectively, with 7 bases between them. Germline V lookup: CDR1 MDHEN, CDR2 SYDVKM. The material was blood, obtained before dendritic cell vaccination. This chain links TRBV28 with TRBJ2-7; no definite D call. The source is a human donor with glioblastoma. The DNA of the CDR3 is TGTGCCAGCAGTCCCCTACACGAGCAGTACTTC. Encoded protein: CASSPLHEQYF.